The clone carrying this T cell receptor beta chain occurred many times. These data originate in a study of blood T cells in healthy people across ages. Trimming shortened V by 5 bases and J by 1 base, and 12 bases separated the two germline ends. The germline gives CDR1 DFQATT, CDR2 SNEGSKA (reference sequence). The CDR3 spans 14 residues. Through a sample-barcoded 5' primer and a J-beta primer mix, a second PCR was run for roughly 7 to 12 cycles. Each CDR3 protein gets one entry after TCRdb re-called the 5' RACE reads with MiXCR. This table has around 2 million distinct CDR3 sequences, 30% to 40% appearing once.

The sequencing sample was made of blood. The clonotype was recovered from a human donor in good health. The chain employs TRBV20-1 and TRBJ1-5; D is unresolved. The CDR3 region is CSARAYQSNQPQHF. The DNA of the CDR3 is TGCAGTGCTCGGGCCTATCAAAGCAATCAGCCCCAGCATTTT.